This T cell receptor beta chain emerged from a study of T-cell memory formation after mild COVID-19. Findings and caveats of the study: Mainly CM and EM harbored the contracting CD4+ clones; mainly EMRA harbored the CD8+ ones. Nothing showed for sure that second-wave clones peaking on day 37 were SARS-CoV-2 specific. Cross-reactive memory apparently joined, as some responding clones appeared in pre-infection memory.

The germline V gene has CDR1 SEHNR and CDR2 FQNEAQ (reference sequence). The length of the CDR3 is 18 residues. Unmatched junction bases numbered 17, after V lost 5 bases and J lost 4 bases. TCRdb fed the 5' RACE reads into MiXCR, producing one record per CDR3 protein. The top ten hold 2.1% of the sample, which has 200,000 to 250,000 distinct CDR3 sequences, 15% seen once. Worth noting for this clonotype: Its specificity is unknown.

The receptor comes from an adult woman who had mild COVID-19 (a few samples of this study predate the infection). Cell type and time point are not known. The specimen was PBMCs or a T cell subset sorted from them (not recorded which). This rearrangement joins TRBV7-9 to TRBJ2-1; TRBD2 matches 7 bases. The CDR3 coding sequence is TGTGCCAGCAGCCCACACTCGGGCAGCGGGAAAAGGTACAATGAGCAGTTCTTC. This translates into CASSPHSGSGKRYNEQFF. Filled out from reference TRBV7-9 and TRBJ2-1, the complete variable domain reads DTGVSQNPRHKITKRGQNVTFRCDPISEHNRLYWYRQTLGQGPEFLTYFQNEAQLEKSRLLSDRFSAERPKGSFSTLEIQRTEQGDSAMYLCASSPHSGSGKRYNEQFFGPGTRLTVL.